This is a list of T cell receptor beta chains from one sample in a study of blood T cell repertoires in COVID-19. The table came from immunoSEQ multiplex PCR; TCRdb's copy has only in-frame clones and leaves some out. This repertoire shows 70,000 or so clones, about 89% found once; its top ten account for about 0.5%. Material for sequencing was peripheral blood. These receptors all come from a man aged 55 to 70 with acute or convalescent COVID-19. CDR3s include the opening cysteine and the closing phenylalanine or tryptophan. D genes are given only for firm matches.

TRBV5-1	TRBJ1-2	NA	CASSPAPQSLNYGYTF	TGCGCCAGCAGCCCCGCACCTCAAAGCCTTAACTATGGCTACACCTTC
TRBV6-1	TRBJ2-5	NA	CASSENRGRQETQYF	TGTGCCAGCAGTGAAAATCGAGGGAGACAAGAGACCCAGTACTTC
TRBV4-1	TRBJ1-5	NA	CASSPWGSNQPQHF	TGCGCCAGCAGCCCCTGGGGCAGCAATCAGCCCCAGCATTTT
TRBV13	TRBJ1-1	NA	CASSLIGFYSEAFF	TGTGCCAGCAGCTTAATCGGGTTTTACTCTGAAGCTTTCTTT
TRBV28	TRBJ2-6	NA	CASSPNTFSGANVLTF	TGTGCCAGCAGTCCGAATACATTCTCTGGGGCCAACGTCCTGACTTTC
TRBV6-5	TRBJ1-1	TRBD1	CASRSGTGRTEAFF	TGTGCCAGCAGGTCCGGGACAGGGAGGACTGAAGCTTTCTTT
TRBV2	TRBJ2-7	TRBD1	CASSVRDRGYEQYF	TGTGCCAGCAGTGTCCGGGACAGAGGCTACGAGCAGTACTTC
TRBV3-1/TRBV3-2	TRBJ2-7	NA	CASSRNKTPPGFPDEQYF	TGTGCCAGCAGCCGAAATAAAACCCCGCCGGGATTCCCCGACGAGCAGTACTTC
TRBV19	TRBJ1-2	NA	CASTSTRDIAVGGYTF	TGTGCCAGTACCTCAACCCGGGACATCGCAGTGGGTGGCTACACCTTC
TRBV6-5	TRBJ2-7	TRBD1	CASSYRGQGYEQYF	TGTGCCAGCAGTTACCGGGGACAGGGCTACGAGCAGTACTTC
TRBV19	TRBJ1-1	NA	CASNLAGDTEAFF	TGTGCCAGTAACCTTGCGGGGGACACTGAAGCTTTCTTT
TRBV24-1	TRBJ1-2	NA	CATSDFRTSIPNYGYTF	TGTGCCACCAGTGATTTCAGGACATCGATACCTAACTATGGCTACACCTTC
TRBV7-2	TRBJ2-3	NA	CASSSRFTDTQYF	TGTGCCAGCAGCTCCCGGTTTACAGATACGCAGTATTTT
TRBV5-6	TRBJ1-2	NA	CASSLAGYGYTF	TGTGCCAGCAGCTTGGCAGGGTATGGCTACACCTTC
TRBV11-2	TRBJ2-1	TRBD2	CASSTGLAGYNEQFF	TGTGCCAGCAGCACCGGACTAGCGGGCTACAATGAGCAGTTCTTC
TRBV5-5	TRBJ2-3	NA	CASSLEYTGQHTDTQYF	TGTGCCAGCAGCTTGGAGTACACAGGACAACACACAGATACGCAGTATTTT
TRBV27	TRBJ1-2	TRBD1	CASSLTQRQGTNYGYTF	TGTGCCAGCAGTTTAACCCAACGACAGGGGACTAACTATGGCTACACCTTC
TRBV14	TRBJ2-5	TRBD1	CASSQDLAGGIETQYF	TGTGCCAGCAGCCAAGATCTGGCAGGGGGTATAGAGACCCAGTACTTC
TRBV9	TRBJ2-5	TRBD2	CASSGVEASGRFRETQYF	TGTGCCAGCAGCGGAGTCGAGGCTAGCGGGAGATTTAGAGAGACCCAGTACTTC
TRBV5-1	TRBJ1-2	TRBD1	CASSLVDRGRGYTF	TGCGCCAGCAGCTTGGTCGACAGGGGTAGAGGCTACACCTTC
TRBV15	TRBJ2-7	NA	CATSRDRIGAYEQYF	TGTGCCACCAGCCGCGACAGGATTGGGGCCTACGAGCAGTACTTC
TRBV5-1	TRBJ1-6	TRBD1	CASSGGDRDGSPLHF	TGCGCCAGCAGCGGGGGGGACAGGGATGGTTCACCCCTCCACTTT
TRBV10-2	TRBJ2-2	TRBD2	CATGLAGRTGELFF	TGCGCCACCGGACTAGCGGGCCGCACCGGGGAGCTGTTTTTT